This passage covers 20 T cell receptor beta chains from one sample sequenced in a study of Ad26.COV2.S vaccination and SARS-CoV-2 variants. Noted treatment: about 20 received Ad26.COV2.S at low or high dose, single or two shots; several received placebo; per-sample allocation not given. Sampling happened 63 days after the first vaccine or placebo injection. Profiled with immunoSEQ multiplex PCR; TCRdb holds only in-frame clones, not every one. Of about 350,000 clones in the sample, roughly 90% were seen once. Source: peripheral blood, taken in a trial of Ad26.COV2.S vaccine versus placebo. These receptors were obtained from a person between 18 and 65 years old who received the Ad26.COV2.S COVID-19 vaccine or a placebo.

The J gene is TRBJ2-7, the V gene TRBV7-2, with D perhaps matching TRBD2 (6 bases). The CDR3 contains 15 residues. Germline CDR1 is SGHTA and CDR2 is FQGNSA. V was clipped by 1 base and J by 8 bases, with 18 bases between them. The CDR3 loop reads CASSLDGTGVDKQYF. CDR3 coding DNA: TGTGCCAGCAGCTTAGATGGGACTGGGGTCGACAAGCAGTACTTC. The full variable domain, completed using reference TRBV7-2 and TRBJ2-7, is GAGVSQSPSNKVTEKGKDVELRCDPISGHTALYWYRQSLGQGLEFLIYFQGNSAPDKSGLPSDRFSAERTGGSVSTLTIQRTQQEDSAVYLCASSLDGTGVDKQYFGPGTRLTVT.

The V and J genes are TRBV6-5 and TRBJ1-6, with D possibly matching TRBD1 (6 bases). This CDR3 comprises 15 residues. V lost 3 bases and J 7 bases, leaving 13 bases between the germline ends. CDR1 and CDR2 from the germline V gene are MNHEY and SVGAGI. The CDR3 DNA reads TGTGCCAGCAGTTATGCGGGACAACTGAATTCACCCCTCCACTTT. Translated, it gives CASSYAGQLNSPLHF.

This sequence joins TRBV29-1 and TRBJ1-2; D remains ambiguous. Germline V gene lookup returns CDR1 SQVTM and CDR2 ANQGSEA. With 7 bases removed from V and 9 bases from J, the gap between germline ends came to 12 bases. This CDR3 region has 10 residues. The CDR3 region is CSASANRYTF. CDR3 in DNA: TGCAGCGCCTCGGCTAACCGCTACACCTTC.

The J gene is TRBJ1-1, the V gene TRBV15; no clear D gene. Deletions cut 0 bases from V and 1 base from J, with 6 bases between. Germline V lookup: CDR1 LNHNV, CDR2 YYDKDF (reference sequence). The CDR3 extends over 14 amino acids. CDR3: CATSRDKGNTEAFF. The CDR3 coding sequence is TGTGCCACCAGCAGAGATAAAGGGAACACTGAAGCTTTCTTT.

V is TRBV6-5 and J is TRBJ1-6, with D possibly matching TRBD1 (5 bases). Germline CDR1 and CDR2: MNHEY and SVGAGI. The CDR3 runs to 14 residues. V lost 10 bases and J 9 bases, leaving 19 bases between the germline ends. CDR3 in DNA: TGTGCCACAACTACGGGGTCGGGGGGTTCACCCCTCCACTTT. This gives the protein CATTTGSGGSPLHF.

About this clone itself: The sample has other DNA sequences that encode this CDR3 too. The chain has TRBV5-1 and TRBJ2-7, with 8 bases identical to TRBD1. V trimming: 0 bases; J trimming: 0 bases; junction bases outside the gene matches: 2. Germline loops: CDR1 SGHRS, CDR2 YFSETQ. There are 15 residues in the CDR3. In DNA, the CDR3 is TGCGCCAGCAGCTTGGGACAGGGGAGCTCCTACGAGCAGTACTTC. It yields the protein CASSLGQGSSYEQYF.

The chain couples TRBV5-1 to TRBJ2-7; weak D call: TRBD1 (5 bases). Trimming pared 4 bases from V and 3 bases from J, leaving 23 bases between. CDR3 length equals 17 residues. Germline assignment: CDR1 SGHRS and CDR2 YFSETQ. The CDR3 DNA reads as TGCGCCAGCAGCATCCAGGGCCTTCAAAACTACTACTACGAGCAGTACTTC. This gives the protein CASSIQGLQNYYYEQYF.

The gene calls are TRBV9 and TRBJ1-5; 8 bases are a match to TRBD1. After removal of 4 bases from V and 2 bases from J, the junction contained 2 bases not matched to a gene. In germline, CDR1 is SGDLS, CDR2 YYNGEE. This CDR3 comprises 14 residues. In DNA, the CDR3 is TGTGCCAGCAGCTTGACAGGGGGCAATCAGCCCCAGCATTTT. It encodes CASSLTGGNQPQHF.

This chain links TRBV4-3 with TRBJ2-4; D call uncertain. The germline gives CDR1 LGHNA, CDR2 YSLEER. Trimming stripped 3 bases from V and 0 bases from J, with 6 bases between. The CDR3 runs to 14 residues. This chain's CDR3 is CASSQSVAKNIQYF. CDR3 nucleotide sequence: TGCGCCAGCAGCCAGTCAGTAGCCAAAAACATTCAGTACTTC.

The chain employs TRBV27 and TRBJ2-5, with D possibly being TRBD1 (6 bases). The ends were cut back, 6 bases at V and 3 bases at J, with 14 bases in the middle. The CDR3 runs 14 residues. CDR1 and CDR2 (germline): MNHEY, SMNVEV (reference sequence). CDR3 nucleotides: TGTGCCAGCAGGCCTCCGGACAGAAAAGAGACCCAGTACTTC. The encoded protein is CASRPPDRKETQYF.

This clone was detected only a few times. The rearrangement joins TRBV7-9 to TRBJ1-2, with 9 nucleotides matching TRBD1. CDR3 length: 16 amino acids. The V segment lost 3 bases and the J segment 4 bases; nucleotides outside the gene matches: 9. Germline V gene sequence: CDR1 SEHNR, CDR2 FQNEAQ (reference sequence). The CDR3 DNA reads TGTGCCAGCAGCTTCAGCGGACAGGGGCCCATCTATGGCTACACCTTC. Translation gives CASSFSGQGPIYGYTF.

This sequence joins TRBV19 and TRBJ2-5; 7 bases are shared with TRBD1. This CDR3 contains 14 residues. Losses at the gene ends were 4 bases for V and 7 bases for J; bases not matched to a gene: 9. Germline CDR1 LNHDA, CDR2 SQIVND (reference sequence). Written as DNA, the CDR3 is TGTGCCAGTAGTACCCGACAGGGTTGGGGGACCCAGTACTTC. Its translation: CASSTRQGWGTQYF.

This chain connects TRBV5-1 to TRBJ1-6; D is possibly TRBD1 (6 bases). Germline V gives CDR1 SGHRS, CDR2 YFSETQ. Deletions cut 0 bases from V and 10 bases from J, with 20 bases between. The CDR3 covers 17 residues. CDR3 loop: CASSLVGQSSSLSPLHF. DNA for the CDR3: TGCGCCAGCAGCTTGGTAGGACAGTCCTCTAGTTTGTCACCCCTCCACTTT.

This sequence joins TRBV3-1 (or the pseudogene TRBV3-2) and TRBJ2-5; D could derive from TRBD1 or TRBD2 (6 bases each). The germline V gene has CDR1 LGHDT and CDR2 YNNKEL (reference sequence). CDR3 length equals 13 residues. V lost 7 bases, J lost 2 bases, and 11 bases lay in between. The CDR3 here is CASNRRGQETQYF. The CDR3 DNA reads TGTGCCAGCAACCGGAGGGGGCAAGAGACCCAGTACTTC.

This chain uses TRBV5-1 with TRBJ2-3, with 11 bases fitting TRBD2. V lost 0 bases and J lost 5; bases outside the gene matches: 5. CDR1 is SGHRS, CDR2 YFSETQ, per germline. This CDR3 has 16 amino acids. CDR3 amino acids: CASSLVLAGGGDTQYF. The CDR3 DNA reads as TGCGCCAGCAGCTTGGTGTTAGCGGGAGGGGGAGATACGCAGTATTTT.

The chain combines TRBV6-6 with TRBJ2-1; D gene unclear. V was trimmed by 0 bases and J by 2 bases, leaving 2 bases between them. The germline V gene has CDR1 MNHNY and CDR2 SVGAGI (reference sequence). This CDR3 region has 13 residues. The DNA of the CDR3 is TGTGCCAGCAGTTACTCGGCCTACAATGAGCAGTTCTTC. It yields the protein CASSYSAYNEQFF.

J is TRBJ2-3 and V is TRBV11-2, with D perhaps TRBD1 or TRBD2 (5 bases each). Germline V gene data show CDR1 as SGHAT and CDR2 as FQNNGV. Trimming cost V 2 bases and J 5 bases, with 11 bases left between them. This CDR3 spans 14 amino acids. CDR3 loop: CASSLIQAGDTQYF. CDR3 DNA: TGTGCCAGCAGCTTAATACAGGCGGGAGATACGCAGTATTTT.

The V call is TRBV19, the J call TRBJ1-1; the D is unclear. CDR1 LNHDA and CDR2 SQIVND come from the germline V gene (reference sequence). CDR3 length: 14 residues. V was shortened by 6 bases and J by 1 base, with 12 bases between the two germline ends. The CDR3 coding sequence is TGTGCCAGTAGCGGACGAGAGGGGAACACTGAAGCTTTCTTT. Protein product: CASSGREGNTEAFF.

This clone was observed a single time. The rearrangement uses TRBV5-4 and TRBJ2-3; 8 nucleotides agree with TRBD1. Per germline, CDR1 SGHNT and CDR2 YYREEE (reference sequence). The CDR3 spans 15 residues. Trimming at V came to 4 bases and at J to 2 bases, leaving 6 bases not matched to a gene. Here the CDR3 reads CASSLRTGNTDTQYF. CDR3 nucleotide sequence: TGTGCCAGCAGCCTACGGACAGGGAACACAGATACGCAGTATTTT.

This clone came up a few times. The chain has TRBV5-6 and TRBJ2-7; TRBD1 matches 8 bases. Unmatched junction bases numbered 13, after V lost 5 bases and J lost 6 bases. Germline CDR1 and CDR2: SGHDT and YYEEEE. The CDR3 consists of 15 residues. The DNA for the CDR3 is TGTGCCAGCAGTCTTAGCACCGGGACAGGCTCCGAGCAGTACTTC. This sequence encodes CASSLSTGTGSEQYF.